This T cell receptor (beta chain) comes out of a study of T cells expressing NK-cell markers. Study context: HCMV serostatus: seven of eight sequenced donors positive, one negative. Study-wide findings and caveats: In four donors, these clonotypes also led the CD3+CD56-NKG2C+ fraction. The share of CD8+ T cells held by dominant NKG2C+ clonotypes was 1.0-7.0% in several donors.

Concerning this clonotype: Its specificity is not known.

The V gene's germline CDR1 is SGHVS and CDR2 FNYEAQ. CDR3 length: 17 residues. UMIs were included in TCR beta cDNA generated by 5'RACE template switching. From its re-call of the 5' RACE reads, TCRdb lists each CDR3 protein once, without DNA. In total, the table holds around 550,000 distinct CDR3 sequences. The chain is built from TRBV7-6 and TRBJ2-3; checking the TCRdb D call of TRBD1 is not possible without DNA. The sequenced sample consisted of blood T cells: a sorted CD56 or NKG2C T cell subset, CD4+ or CD8+ T cells, or bulk PBMC T cells (not recorded which). This sequence originates from a man between 18 and 35 years old in good health. The CDR3 protein is CASSPPGQGARTDTQYF. The complete variable domain, with remaining parts taken from reference TRBV7-6 and TRBJ2-3, reads GAGVSQSPRYKVTKRGQDVALRCDPISGHVSLYWYRQALGQGPEFLTYFNYEAQQDKSGLPNDRFSAERPEGSISTLTIQRTEQRDSAMYRCASSPPGQGARTDTQYFGPGTRLTVL.